This entry concerns a single T cell receptor beta chain. Its antigen is still unknown. No per-base quality is available; no much larger clone lies one base away. PBMCs were isolated by Ficoll-Paque density gradient centrifugation. The record originates from a study of T-cell memory formation after mild COVID-19 (dated by TCRdb to the early 2020s). Looking at the study overall: TCR sequence clusters from the two donors were found to be largely donor specific. In a couple of donors, T-cell clones that expanded and contracted after mild COVID-19 were followed by sequencing TCRalpha and TCRbeta repertoires longitudinally. Two young, previously healthy adult volunteers, one female and one male, were included in the cohort. Study-wide findings and limitations: Balanced CD4/CD8 phenotypes were observed for clones contracting from day 15 to 85, whereas a bias towards CD4+ was observed for a second wave of clones expanding from day 15 to 37. Contracting CD4+ clones turned up mainly in the CM and EM memory subsets, whereas EMRA was where CD8+ clones were enriched. The detection of some responding clones in pre-infection memory suggests that pre-existing cross-reactive memory T cells joined the SARS-CoV-2 response. SARS-CoV-2 specificity was not confirmed for the second-wave clones peaking on day 37. Only a couple of mild cases were covered in the study, and larger cohorts including severe cases with pre-infection samples were considered necessary.

The sequencer listed for this sample is Illumina NovaSeq 6000. Using 5'RACE with constant-segment primers, TCRalpha and TCRbeta cDNA libraries were constructed, with sample barcodes and unique molecular identifiers added in the process. RNA was extracted from every sample with Trizol reagent. Library amplification was performed in two PCR steps, and a second sample barcode and Illumina TruSeq adapters were introduced in the second step. Sequencing of the libraries was done on an Illumina NovaSeq, producing 2 x 150 bp paired-end reads. The study's own analysis went as follows. With migec v1.2.7, reads were demultiplexed and then collapsed into UMI-guided consensus sequences. Using mixcr v2.1.11, UMI consensuses were aligned to TRA and TRB V and J templates and then assembled into clonotypes. A clonotype was counted as expanded or contracted only when both edgeR and NoisET called the clonotype significant, with the noise models trained on biological replicates. For edgeR calls, a false discovery rate-adjusted p below 0.01 and a log2 fold-change threshold of 1 were applied. As an exploratory analysis of dynamics, PCA with hierarchical clustering was applied to max-normalized trajectories of the 1000 most abundant clonotypes. The CD4 or CD8 phenotype of responding clones was assigned using the separately sequenced CD4+ and CD8+ repertoires. TCRdb's own reprocessing of the public reads used fastp at Q25 and MiXCR and kept productive beta chains. One record per CDR3 amino acid sequence lists the most common genes and DNA. The V and J calls reflect TCRdb's pipeline rather than the authors' work. The sample profile shows just under 550,000 distinct CDR3 sequences; roughly 22% of them were found once. Of the sample, about an eighth falls within the top ten clones.

The CDR3 goes from the cysteine to the phenylalanine over 15 residues. Only CDR3 DNA remains: 45 bases, in frame from the first base. V gives up 1 base and J gives up 0 bases, and the segment between their germline ends measures 9 bases. The germline V gene gives CDR1 as SGHRS and CDR2 as YFSETQ. This chain is built from TRBV5-1 and TRBJ2-3; TRBD1 is possibly the D segment (6 matching bases). This clonotype originated in an adult woman who had mild COVID-19 (a few samples of this study predate the infection). The sample titles of this study are shuffled in the database, so cell type and time point are left out; the donor was told from shared clones. The material sequenced was PBMCs or a T cell subset sorted from them (not recorded which). The CDR3 region reads CASSLWGQSTDTQYF. The sequenced DNA: TGCGCCAGCAGCTTGTGGGGACAAAGCACAGATACGCAGTATTTT.